Listed below are T cell receptor beta chains from one sample, sequenced in a study of graft-versus-host responses after intestinal transplantation. Their antigens remain unidentified. The method was immunoSEQ multiplex PCR; TCRdb's version includes in-frame clones alone and lacks a portion of them. The top ten clones hold about 0.18% of a sample with 80,000 to 100,000 clones, 91% of them seen once. Sequences were derived from unstimulated CD4+ T cells sorted from spleen or lymph node cells, sampled before transplant. Receptors originate from a human donor who was the organ donor for an intestinal transplant. Both conserved end residues are part of each CDR3. A D gene is named only where the DNA matches it firmly. Not every row has a clone size; where given, it reads once, few, many or a size class.

CASSQALAGASSGANVLTF	TGTGCCAGCAGCCAAGCTCTGGCAGGGGCAAGCTCTGGGGCCAACGTCCTGACTTTC	-	TRBV4-2	TRBJ2-6	once
CASRRDTSTDTQYF	TGTGCCAGTAGGAGGGATACTAGCACAGATACGCAGTATTTT	-	TRBV25-1	TRBJ2-3	-
CASSYPGTSGNTIYF	TGTGCCAGCAGTTACCCCGGGACAAGTGGAAACACCATATATTTT	-	TRBV6-5	TRBJ1-3	-
CATSMEGGPIDTQYF	TGTGCCACCAGCATGGAGGGGGGGCCAATAGATACGCAGTATTTT	-	TRBV15	TRBJ2-3	-
CASSPHMAGNTIYF	TGTGCCAGCAGTCCGCACATGGCTGGAAACACCATATATTTT	-	TRBV27	TRBJ1-3	-
CASSQGAEGYTF	TGTGCCAGCAGTCAGGGGGCGGAGGGCTACACCTTC	TRBD1	TRBV28	TRBJ1-2	-
CASSAYVADPNIQYF	TGTGCCAGCAGCGCTTACGTTGCAGATCCAAACATTCAGTACTTC	-	TRBV6-1	TRBJ2-4	-
CASSQPGQGSNQPQHF	TGCGCCAGCAGCCAACCCGGACAGGGGAGCAATCAGCCCCAGCATTTT	TRBD1	TRBV4-1	TRBJ1-5	-
CATSRDRGGARETQYF	TGTGCCACCAGCAGAGATCGGGGAGGGGCCCGGGAGACCCAGTACTTC	TRBD2	TRBV15	TRBJ2-5	-
CASSPLQGFYEQYF	TGTGCCAGCAGTCCCTTACAGGGATTTTACGAGCAGTACTTC	-	TRBV27	TRBJ2-7	-
CASSNRDRVTDEQYF	TGTGCCAGCAGCAACCGGGACAGGGTTACCGACGAGCAGTACTTC	TRBD1	TRBV7-8	TRBJ2-7	-
CASSLAGRRAYF	TGTGCCAGCAGCTTAGCTGGACGGCGGGCGTACTTC	-	TRBV7-2	TRBJ2-7	-
CASSSPPGDYLETQYF	TGTGCCAGCAGCTCCCCACCCGGGGACTATTTAGAGACCCAGTACTTC	TRBD2	TRBV9	TRBJ2-5	-
CASSLVRGGAGTGELFF	TGTGCCAGCAGCTTAGTACGAGGGGGCGCCGGCACCGGGGAGCTGTTTTTT	TRBD1	TRBV7-2	TRBJ2-2	-
CASRNTGYGYTF	TGTGCCAGCAGGAATACCGGCTATGGCTACACCTTC	-	TRBV25-1	TRBJ1-2	-
CASRGLGWADTQYF	TGTGCCAGCAGGGGACTAGGGTGGGCAGATACGCAGTATTTT	TRBD2	TRBV2	TRBJ2-3	-
CASSILRTSDTQYF	TGTGCCAGTAGTATCCTTCGGACATCGGATACGCAGTATTTT	-	TRBV19	TRBJ2-3	-
CASSLAPLAIETQYF	TGTGCCAGCAGCTTAGCCCCACTAGCGATTGAGACCCAGTACTTC	TRBD2	TRBV7-2	TRBJ2-5	-
CASPGLLSLYLYEQYF	TGTGCCAGCCCGGGACTCTTGTCCCTCTACCTCTACGAGCAGTACTTC	-	TRBV6-4	TRBJ2-7	few
CASSYGAGNTEAFF	TGTGCCAGCAGTTACGGTGCAGGGAACACTGAAGCTTTCTTT	-	TRBV6-6	TRBJ1-1	few
CASSLPLGTSGDTQYF	TGCGCCAGCAGCTTGCCCCTCGGGACTAGCGGAGATACGCAGTATTTT	TRBD2	TRBV5-1	TRBJ2-3	once
CASSFRVGTEAFF	TGTGCCAGCAGCTTCCGGGTTGGCACTGAAGCTTTCTTT	-	TRBV5-8	TRBJ1-1	-
CASSLFTSYSPLHF	TGTGCCAGCAGTTTGTTCACTAGCTATTCACCCCTCCACTTT	-	TRBV27	TRBJ1-6	-
CASSQDPGGPSYNEQFF	TGTGCCAGCAGCCAAGATCCGGGGGGGCCCTCCTACAATGAGCAGTTCTTC	TRBD2	TRBV4-2	TRBJ2-1	-
CASSLLSLNSPLHF	TGTGCCAGCAGTTTGTTGAGTCTAAATTCACCCCTCCACTTT	-	TRBV28	TRBJ1-6	-
CASIERVPGQGEGYTF	TGTGCCAGCATTGAACGGGTGCCGGGACAAGGAGAGGGCTACACCTTC	-	TRBV2	TRBJ1-2	-
CASSHTGGSPPGELFF	TGTGCCAGCAGCCACACAGGGGGCTCTCCGCCCGGGGAGCTGTTTTTT	TRBD1	TRBV4-2	TRBJ2-2	few
CASRKRTSRQETQYF	TGTGCCAGCAGGAAGAGGACTAGCCGACAAGAGACCCAGTACTTC	TRBD2	TRBV9	TRBJ2-5	-
CASSREQGGPEAFF	TGTGCCAGCAGCCGAGAACAGGGGGGACCTGAAGCTTTCTTT	TRBD1	TRBV4-2	TRBJ1-1	-
CASSVITDTQYF	TGTGCCAGCAGTGTTATCACAGATACGCAGTATTTT	-	TRBV25-1	TRBJ2-3	-
CASSQEIDSVFGNTIYF	TGCGCCAGCAGCCAGGAAATTGACAGTGTCTTTGGAAACACCATATATTTT	-	TRBV4-3	TRBJ1-3	-
CASSPLNRVDGYTF	TGTGCCAGCAGCCCACTAAACAGGGTGGATGGCTACACCTTC	-	TRBV14	TRBJ1-2	-
CASSLGQNTEAFF	TGTGCTAGCAGCTTAGGACAGAACACTGAAGCTTTCTTT	-	TRBV7-7	TRBJ1-1	-
CASSLLQSTEAFF	TGCGCCAGCAGCTTGTTACAGAGCACTGAAGCTTTCTTT	-	TRBV5-1	TRBJ1-1	-
CASSARGETNTEAFF	TGTGCCAGCAGCGCCCGGGGGGAAACGAACACTGAAGCTTTCTTT	-	TRBV7-9	TRBJ1-1	-
CASRQPYSNQPQHF	TGTGCCAGCCGACAGCCTTATAGCAATCAGCCCCAGCATTTT	-	TRBV6-1	TRBJ1-5	-
CAISGDRDNYEQYF	TGTGCCATCAGTGGGGACAGGGACAACTACGAGCAGTACTTC	TRBD1	TRBV10-3	TRBJ2-7	-
CASSQRHLNEKLFF	TGTGCCAGCAGCCAAAGACACCTTAATGAAAAACTGTTTTTT	-	TRBV14	TRBJ1-4	-
CASSVSLAGRGSSYNEQFF	TGTGCCAGCAGCGTATCCCTAGCGGGGAGGGGGAGCTCCTACAATGAGCAGTTCTTC	TRBD2	TRBV9	TRBJ2-1	-
CASSDRVLREKLFF	TGTGCCAGCAGCGACAGGGTTTTGCGCGAAAAACTGTTTTTT	TRBD1	TRBV6-6	TRBJ1-4	few
CASSPRAGGEETQYF	TGTGCCAGCAGCCCCCGGGCAGGGGGAGAAGAGACCCAGTACTTC	TRBD1	TRBV6-5	TRBJ2-5	-
CASSQDWVGGADEQYF	TGTGCCAGCAGCCAAGATTGGGTCGGGGGGGCCGACGAGCAGTACTTC	TRBD2	TRBV4-2	TRBJ2-7	-
CASSRQWNNEKLFF	TGTGCCAGCAGCCGACAGTGGAACAATGAAAAACTGTTTTTT	-	TRBV6-1	TRBJ1-4	-
CASRGPREQYF	TGTGCCAGCAGGGGTCCTCGGGAGCAGTATTTT	-	TRBV6-6	TRBJ2-3	-
CASSQDTGGITYNEQFF	TGCGCCAGCAGCCAAGACACAGGGGGCATCACCTACAATGAGCAGTTCTTC	TRBD1	TRBV4-3	TRBJ2-1	-